This entry concerns a single T cell receptor beta chain. The source of the sample is a study of T cell changes during pregnancy in multiple sclerosis. The protocol was immunoSEQ multiplex PCR, while the TCRdb copy is restricted to in-frame clones and leaves out a portion. The table shows about 73,000 clones, with roughly nine tenths occurring only once. V was trimmed by 4 bases and J by 6 bases, leaving 12 bases between them. The CDR3 runs to 13 residues. Germline V gives CDR1 ENHRY, CDR2 SYGVKD. The sample here was peripheral blood, taken in the second trimester of pregnancy. The V and J genes are TRBV10-3 and TRBJ1-2, with a tentative D call TRBD1 (5 bases). This receptor was taken from a female donor in good health, enrolled as a control in a pregnancy study. The CDR3 spells CAISVTASDGYTF. The CDR3 DNA follows: TGTGCCATCAGTGTGACAGCTTCCGATGGCTACACCTTC.